This T cell receptor beta chain originates from a study of early T cells in non-severe SARS-CoV-2 infection. Turning to the study itself: RNA in bulk from unsorted whole blood was sequenced, and chains were unpaired.

The library protocol tagged individual cDNA molecules with unique molecular identifiers. A single record per CDR3 protein comes from TCRdb applying MiXCR to the 5' RACE reads. This table has about 52,000 distinct CDR3 sequences, 8% to 10% appearing once. This clonotype has a count of ten or more. What it binds is unknown. Overall study results and limits: The study's VDJdb matching favored anti-spike CD8 responses and missed private and CD4 specificities.

CDR3 length: 13 residues. V was clipped by 1 base and J by 3 bases; unmatched bases: 0. CDR1 is SGHTA, CDR2 FQGTGA, per germline. The origin of this receptor is an adult who was a healthcare worker with PCR-confirmed SARS-CoV-2 infection or an uninfected control (not recorded which). The rearrangement uses TRBV7-3 and TRBJ2-7; TRBD2 matches at 7 bases. The source material was whole blood. CDR3 DNA: TGTGCCAGCAGCTTAAGCGGGAGCTACGAGCAGTACTTC. This codes for CASSLSGSYEQYF.